The clone carrying this TCR beta chain was recorded at least ten times. The antigen is undetermined. This entry belongs to a study of molecular identifiers for immune sequencing clone quantification. The study's findings and limits: Effector cells kept over 98% of their molecules in clones above 20 RNA copies, while naive cells kept under 1% there. Highly expanded clone sizes could end up underestimated if a barcode were shared by identical TCR molecules.

TCRdb used MiXCR to reprocess the PCR reads, holding one entry per CDR3 protein. The sample records around 320,000 distinct CDR3 sequences, 24% being singletons. The germline gives CDR1 MDHEN, CDR2 SYDVKM. The CDR3 sequence is 13 residues long. Deletions cut 2 bases from V and 6 bases from J, with 9 bases between. Libraries used 20,000 to 1,000,000 sorted naive CD8 T cells and 10%, 30% or 50% RNA input. Sorting selected naive CD8 T cells with a CD8+CD4-CCR7+CD45RA+ phenotype. The material sequenced was naive CD8+ T cells from blood, with Jurkat cell RNA spiked in. Subset described: FACS-sorted CD8+CD4-CCR7+CD45RA+ naive T cells. This TCR was recovered from a human donor in good health. Some libraries in this study had Jurkat cell RNA spiked in. The rearrangement uses TRBV28 and TRBJ2-3; no firm D call. CDR3 coding DNA: TGTGCCAGCAGTTTAACCCCCCCGGATACGCAGTATTTT. This codes for CASSLTPPDTQYF.